The source of this T cell receptor (beta chain) is a study of CD8 T cells in Susac syndrome. TCR beta from blood CD8+ and CD4+ T cells was sequenced. Germline values: CDR1 LNHNV, CDR2 YYDKDF (reference sequence). The CDR3 covers 14 residues. V lost 10 bases, J lost 0 bases, and 13 bases lay in between. Random hexamers were used to reverse transcribe an amount of about 0.45 to 1 ug RNA. Multiplex immunoSEQ PCR targeted 54 Vbeta and 13 Jbeta TCR beta segments. TCRdb reanalysed the immunoSEQ multiplex PCR reads using MiXCR and keeps one entry per CDR3 protein. The sample includes approximately 150,000 distinct CDR3 sequences, just under 95% of them seen just once.

The receptor's source is a human donor in good health. Sequenced: CD4+ T cells from PBMCs. The chain links TRBV15 to TRBJ1-5; tentative D call: TRBD1 (6 bases). The CDR3 DNA sequence: TGTGCCAGCAGTCAGGGGTATAGCAATCAGCCCCAGCATTTT. Translating gives CASSQGYSNQPQHF.